These 10 T cell receptor beta chains came from one sample sequenced in a study of blood T cell repertoires in COVID-19 (dated by TCRdb to 2020 to 2021). Library preparation was by the immunoSEQ multiplex PCR assay. TCRdb limited this immuneACCESS table to in-frame rearrangements with V and J called. A share of clones is missing; checked studies link under half to unresolved V genes, and the rest is unexplained. This sample has about 190,000 clones in its table, and less than 90% of those were observed once. Together, the top ten hold around 21% of the sample. Specimen: peripheral blood. The receptors stem from a human donor in a cohort sampled during active COVID-19.

The chain is built from TRBV4-2 and TRBJ1-1; no reliable D call. The V end lost 4 bases, the J end lost 0 bases, and 12 bases lay between the germline ends. The CDR3 loop spans 15 amino acids. Germline V gene sequence: CDR1 LGHNA, CDR2 YNFKEQ. The CDR3 protein is CASSPEIPMNTEAFF. CDR3 sequence (DNA): TGTGCCAGCAGCCCAGAAATTCCCATGAACACTGAAGCTTTCTTT.

The chain uses TRBV27 and TRBJ1-2, with a weak D call TRBD1 (5 bases). The CDR3 length is 15 residues. Germline V gives CDR1 MNHEY, CDR2 SMNVEV (reference sequence). V was trimmed by 3 bases and J by 3 bases, leaving 14 bases between them. The CDR3, as DNA: TGTGCCAGCAGTTTTAACCCCCAGGGCCACTATGGCTACACCTTC. It codes for CASSFNPQGHYGYTF.

The V call is TRBV10-1, the J call TRBJ2-2; TRBD1 matches 9 bases. J gave up 5 bases and V 7 bases, and 8 bases lay outside the gene matches. Per germline, CDR1 WNHNN and CDR2 SYGVQD (reference sequence). CDR3 length: 15 residues. This CDR3 is CASTPGTGLTGELFF. In DNA, the CDR3 is TGCGCCAGCACGCCCGGGACAGGGTTGACCGGGGAGCTGTTTTTT.

This chain links TRBV29-1 with TRBJ1-4, with D possibly matching TRBD1 (6 bases). Trimming left V 5 bases short and J 8 bases short, with 12 bases between. This CDR3 has 12 residues. Germline V lookup: CDR1 SQVTM, CDR2 ANQGSEA. CDR3 in DNA: TGCAGCGTTACAGGGTTTGGGGAAAAACTGTTTTTT. Translating gives CSVTGFGEKLFF.

V and J are TRBV3-1 (or the pseudogene TRBV3-2) and TRBJ1-1, with D perhaps TRBD1 (5 bases). V lost 0 bases, J lost 1 base, and 18 bases lay in between. CDR3 length: 18 residues. Germline CDR1 is LGHDT and CDR2 is YNNKEL (reference sequence). The CDR3 here is CASSQDRRAGGWNTEAFF. The CDR3 nucleotides read TGTGCCAGCAGCCAAGATCGTAGGGCGGGGGGGTGGAACACTGAAGCTTTCTTT.

The V and J genes are TRBV5-6 and TRBJ1-1, with unresolved D. Germline V lookup: CDR1 SGHDT, CDR2 YYEEEE. There are 15 residues in the CDR3. V was pared by 4 bases and J by 11 bases, with 24 bases between. CDR3 region: CASSLAVRAWVGAFF. In nucleotides, the CDR3 is TGTGCCAGCAGCCTAGCAGTTCGGGCCTGGGTCGGGGCTTTCTTT.

The chain is built from TRBV30 and TRBJ1-3; D call uncertain. V was cut by 4 bases and J by 0 bases, with 4 bases left in between. This CDR3 has 12 amino acids. Germline lookup yields CDR1 GTSNPN and CDR2 SVGIG (reference sequence). CDR3 nucleotides: TGTGCCTGGACCAGCTCTGGAAACACCATATATTTT. Protein: CAWTSSGNTIYF.

The genes are TRBV18 and TRBJ2-2; 7 bases line up with TRBD2. V shed 4 bases and J 0 bases; nucleotides not matched to a gene: 11. CDR1 KGHSH and CDR2 LQKENI come from the germline V gene. This CDR3 spans 18 amino acids. For the CDR3, the DNA is TGTGCCAGCTCACATGCTAGCGGCGAATTGACGAACACCGGGGAGCTGTTTTTT. Residues: CASSHASGELTNTGELFF.

The CDR3 protein is CASSRRDSSYNEQFF. The CDR3 nucleotides are TGTGCCAGCAGTCGCCGGGACAGCTCCTACAATGAGCAGTTCTTC. The rearrangement links TRBV6-5 to TRBJ2-1; 7 positions match TRBD1. The CDR3 is 15 amino acids. V lost 5 bases and J lost 0; bases outside the gene matches: 4. The germline V gene encodes CDR1 MNHEY and CDR2 SVGAGI.

The chain recombines TRBV7-9 with TRBJ1-6; 9 bases fit TRBD1. This CDR3 is 15 amino acids long. Germline loops: CDR1 SEHNR, CDR2 FQNEAQ (reference sequence). With 5 bases clipped from V and 6 bases from J, the junction kept 5 bases outside the gene matches. CDR3 sequence (DNA): TGTGCCAGCAGCAACGACAGGGGGAGTAATTCACCCCTCCACTTT. This translates into CASSNDRGSNSPLHF.